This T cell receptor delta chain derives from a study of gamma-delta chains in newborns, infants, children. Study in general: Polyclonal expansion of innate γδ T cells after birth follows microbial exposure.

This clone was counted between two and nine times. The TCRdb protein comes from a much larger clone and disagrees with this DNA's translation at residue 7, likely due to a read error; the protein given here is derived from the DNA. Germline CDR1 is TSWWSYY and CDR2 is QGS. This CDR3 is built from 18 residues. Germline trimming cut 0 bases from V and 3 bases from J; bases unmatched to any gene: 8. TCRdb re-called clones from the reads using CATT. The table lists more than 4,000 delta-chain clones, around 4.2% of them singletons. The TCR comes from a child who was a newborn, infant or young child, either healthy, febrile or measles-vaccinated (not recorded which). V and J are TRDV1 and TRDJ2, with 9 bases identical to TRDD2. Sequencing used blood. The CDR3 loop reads CALGELPLPTVLTAQLFF. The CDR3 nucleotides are TGTGCTCTTGGGGAACTCCCCCTTCCTACGGTACTGACAGCACAACTCTTCTTT.